The TCR beta chain under discussion was sequenced for a study of T cell repertoires in cytomegalovirus infection. Study-wide results and caveats: Dominant in the ex vivo response were TCR beta clonotypes restricted by HLA-C and specific for CMV.

This clonotype came up many times. Its antigen is still unknown. Germline V lookup: CDR1 SEHNR, CDR2 FQNEAQ (reference sequence). This CDR3 has 14 amino acids. Losses at the gene ends were 6 bases for V and 8 bases for J; bases not matched to a gene: 7. Using its own MiXCR run on the reads, TCRdb lists one record per CDR3 protein. The data show around 310,000 distinct CDR3 sequences, with about 17% seen just once and 9.5% to 15% held by the top ten. The source is a human donor in good health (CMV status not recorded). Some clones in this sample may be carry-over from other donors' samples. The sample consisted of PBMCs. The chain joins TRBV7-9 to TRBJ1-4; the match to TRBD1 covers 9 bases. The CDR3 DNA reads TGTGCCAGCAGTTTCGGACAGGGGAAGGAAAAACTGTTTTTT. It yields the protein CASSFGQGKEKLFF.